These T cell receptor beta chains were read from a single sample in a study of CD8+CD57+ T cells in acquired aplastic anemia. TCRdb called the reads again in MiXCR, with one record for every CDR3 protein. This table has 150,000 to 200,000 distinct CDR3 sequences, 48% appearing once. Sequencing used sorted CD4+, CD8+, or CD8+CD57+ T cells (not recorded which) from PBMCs. The receptors stem from a human donor with aplastic anemia. CDR3s include the opening cysteine and the closing phenylalanine or tryptophan. A D gene is named only where the DNA matches it firmly. A row's size may be missing; if present it is once, few, many or a size class.

length: 12; size: few; V: TRBV7-8; D: .; J: TRBJ1-1; CDR3: CASSWDYTEAFF; DNA: TGTGCCAGCAGCTGGGACTACACTGAAGCTTTCTTT
length: 15; size: .; V: TRBV2; D: TRBD2; J: TRBJ2-2; CDR3: CASSVGTNLPGELFF; DNA: TGTGCCAGCAGTGTAGGGACTAATCTTCCCGGGGAGCTGTTTTTT
length: 18; size: .; V: TRBV24-1; D: TRBD2; J: TRBJ2-7; CDR3: CATSLSGSGGPSPREQYF; DNA: TGTGCCACCAGTCTCAGCGGTAGCGGGGGGCCGAGTCCCCGCGAGCAGTACTTC
length: 12; size: .; V: TRBV19; D: .; J: TRBJ2-7; CDR3: CATTGSLYEQYF; DNA: TGTGCCACCACAGGGTCGCTGTACGAGCAGTACTTC
length: 16; size: many; V: TRBV27; D: TRBD2; J: TRBJ2-5; CDR3: CASSPLGREEQETQYF; DNA: TGTGCCAGCAGTCCCCTTGGGCGGGAGGAGCAAGAGACCCAGTACTTC
length: 15; size: many; V: TRBV7-2; D: .; J: TRBJ2-7; CDR3: CASSLGGYLGHEQYF; DNA: TGTGCCAGCAGCTTAGGCGGCTACCTAGGCCACGAGCAGTACTTC
length: 15; size: many; V: TRBV11-2; D: TRBD2; J: TRBJ2-7; CDR3: CASSATSGSAYEQYF; DNA: TGTGCCAGCAGCGCTACTAGCGGGAGCGCCTACGAGCAGTACTTC
length: 13; size: many; V: TRBV5-6; D: .; J: TRBJ2-3; CDR3: CASGDGSTDTQYF; DNA: TGTGCCAGCGGTGATGGGTCAACAGATACGCAGTATTTT
length: 13; size: .; V: TRBV7-3; D: .; J: TRBJ2-5; CDR3: CASSKGDSGTQYF; DNA: TGTGCCAGCAGCAAAGGGGACTCGGGGACCCAGTACTTC
length: 15; size: many; V: TRBV10-3; D: TRBD1; J: TRBJ2-7; CDR3: CAISIPGQENYEQYF; DNA: TGTGCCATCAGTATACCGGGACAGGAGAACTACGAGCAGTACTTC
length: 14; size: many; V: TRBV9; D: .; J: TRBJ2-2; CDR3: CASSVGSGTGELFF; DNA: TGTGCCAGCAGCGTCGGAAGCGGGACCGGGGAGCTGTTTTTT
length: 13; size: .; V: TRBV29-1; D: .; J: TRBJ2-5; CDR3: CSALQGFQETQYF; DNA: TGCAGCGCCCTACAGGGTTTCCAAGAGACCCAGTACTTC
length: 12; size: .; V: TRBV9; D: .; J: TRBJ1-5; CDR3: CAILPSGAPGHF; DNA: TGTGCCATACTACCATCAGGGGCCCCTGGGCATTTT
length: 12; size: .; V: TRBV7-9; D: .; J: TRBJ1-2; CDR3: CASSLDTYGYTF; DNA: TGTGCCAGCAGCTTAGACACCTATGGCTACACCTTC
length: 14; size: .; V: TRBV20-1; D: .; J: TRBJ2-3; CDR3: CSADGGTLTDTQYF; DNA: TGCAGTGCTGACGGAGGGACTCTTACAGATACGCAGTATTTT
length: 15; size: many; V: TRBV7-8; D: .; J: TRBJ2-7; CDR3: CASSSPSQGSDEQYF; DNA: TGTGCCAGCAGCTCACCCTCCCAGGGGTCGGACGAGCAGTACTTC
length: 15; size: .; V: TRBV10-3; D: .; J: TRBJ2-7; CDR3: CAISESEEGPYEQYF; DNA: TGTGCCATCAGTGAGTCTGAGGAGGGTCCCTACGAGCAGTACTTC
length: 12; size: many; V: TRBV5-4; D: TRBD1; J: TRBJ2-1; CDR3: CAGGQGYNEQFF; DNA: TGTGCCGGGGGACAGGGGTACAATGAGCAGTTCTTC
length: 14; size: .; V: TRBV13; D: .; J: TRBJ2-1; CDR3: CASSPGGGGIEQFF; DNA: TGTGCCAGCAGCCCCGGCGGAGGGGGGATTGAGCAGTTCTTC
length: 14; size: .; V: TRBV5-4; D: .; J: TRBJ2-7; CDR3: CASSPTLAGHEQYF; DNA: TGTGCCAGCAGCCCGACGTTAGCTGGCCACGAGCAGTACTTC
length: 13; size: many; V: TRBV7-3; D: .; J: TRBJ2-1; CDR3: CASSSGTYNEQFF; DNA: TGTGCCAGCAGCTCAGGTACCTACAATGAGCAGTTCTTC
length: 16; size: .; V: TRBV29-1; D: TRBD2; J: TRBJ2-3; CDR3: CSVALSRGGVTDTQYF; DNA: TGCAGCGTTGCCCTCTCTCGCGGGGGGGTCACAGATACGCAGTATTTT
length: 15; size: .; V: TRBV19; D: TRBD1; J: TRBJ1-6; CDR3: CASRGTGFGNSPLHF; DNA: TGTGCCAGTAGGGGGACAGGGTTCGGGAATTCACCCCTCCACTTT
length: 16; size: few; V: TRBV25-1; D: TRBD1; J: TRBJ1-6; CDR3: CASSESRDRGNSPLHF; DNA: TGTGCCAGCAGTGAATCCCGGGACAGGGGTAATTCACCCCTCCACTTT
length: 16; size: .; V: TRBV19; D: TRBD1; J: TRBJ1-2; CDR3: CASSMEFDRGPDGYTF; DNA: TGTGCCAGTAGTATGGAATTCGATAGGGGGCCCGACGGCTACACCTTC
length: 14; size: .; V: TRBV24-1; D: .; J: TRBJ2-2; CDR3: CATCRGGNTGELFF; DNA: TGTGCAACCTGCAGGGGGGGGAACACCGGGGAGCTGTTTTTT
length: 15; size: .; V: TRBV15; D: .; J: TRBJ2-5; CDR3: CATSRDWQGQETQYF; DNA: TGTGCCACCAGCAGGGATTGGCAGGGCCAAGAGACCCAGTACTTC
length: 16; size: few; V: TRBV3-1; D: TRBD1; J: TRBJ1-2; CDR3: CASTPKWEQGANGYTF; DNA: TGTGCCAGCACTCCAAAGTGGGAACAGGGGGCGAATGGCTACACCTTC
length: 16; size: .; V: TRBV11-2; D: TRBD1; J: TRBJ2-5; CDR3: CASSCGTGPSQETQYF; DNA: TGTGCCAGCAGCTGTGGGACAGGGCCCAGCCAAGAGACCCAGTACTTC
length: 15; size: many; V: TRBV7-9; D: TRBD2; J: TRBJ2-7; CDR3: CASSFPGTSAYEQYF; DNA: TGTGCCAGCAGCTTCCCCGGGACTAGCGCCTACGAGCAGTACTTC
length: 15; size: .; V: TRBV7-9; D: .; J: TRBJ2-7; CDR3: CASSLSTDSSYEQYF; DNA: TGTGCCAGCAGCCTCTCGACGGATAGCTCCTACGAGCAGTACTTC
length: 14; size: many; V: TRBV7-9; D: .; J: TRBJ1-6; CDR3: CASSSDGPNSPLHF; DNA: TGTGCCAGCAGCTCCGACGGGCCAAACTCACCCCTCCACTTT
length: 15; size: few; V: TRBV27; D: TRBD1; J: TRBJ2-1; CDR3: CASSTDREAYNEQFF; DNA: TGTGCCAGCAGCACGGACAGGGAGGCCTACAATGAGCAGTTCTTC
length: 14; size: .; V: TRBV24-1; D: TRBD1; J: TRBJ2-7; CDR3: CATSGTGDPDEQYF; DNA: TGTGCCACCAGTGGCACAGGGGACCCGGACGAGCAGTACTTC
length: 13; size: many; V: TRBV5-1; D: .; J: TRBJ1-5; CDR3: CASSLRGNQPQHF; DNA: TGCGCCAGCAGCTTGAGGGGGAATCAGCCCCAGCATTTT
length: 14; size: .; V: TRBV27; D: TRBD1; J: TRBJ2-7; CDR3: CASSHGTGQYEQYF; DNA: TGTGCCAGCAGTCACGGGACAGGGCAGTACGAGCAGTACTTC
length: 13; size: .; V: TRBV2; D: .; J: TRBJ2-1; CDR3: CASSVTVTDTQFF; DNA: TGTGCCAGCAGTGTAACGGTCACAGATACGCAGTTCTTC
length: 15; size: many; V: TRBV7-9; D: TRBD1; J: TRBJ2-2; CDR3: CASSSPGGGTGELFF; DNA: TGTGCCAGCAGCTCCCCAGGGGGCGGAACCGGGGAGCTGTTTTTT
length: 13; size: .; V: TRBV3-1; D: .; J: TRBJ2-1; CDR3: CASGSTLYNEQFF; DNA: TGTGCCAGTGGCTCGACTCTCTACAATGAGCAGTTCTTC
length: 15; size: many; V: TRBV9; D: .; J: TRBJ2-5; CDR3: CASSVEGTRGETQYF; DNA: TGTGCCAGCAGCGTAGAGGGGACAAGAGGGGAGACCCAGTACTTC
length: 16; size: few; V: TRBV3-1; D: .; J: TRBJ2-1; CDR3: CASSLPTSPSYNEQFF; DNA: TGTGCCAGCAGCCTTCCGACCAGCCCCTCCTACAATGAGCAGTTCTTC
length: 14; size: few; V: TRBV30; D: .; J: TRBJ2-5; CDR3: CAWNPLSEQETQYF; DNA: TGTGCCTGGAACCCCCTTTCAGAACAAGAGACCCAGTACTTC
length: 12; size: .; V: TRBV7-8; D: .; J: TRBJ1-2; CDR3: CASSYGLRGYTF; DNA: TGTGCCAGCAGCTACGGTTTACGGGGCTACACCTTC
length: 14; size: many; V: TRBV5-1; D: TRBD1; J: TRBJ2-7; CDR3: CASSLVGQGYEQYF; DNA: TGCGCCAGCAGCTTGGTAGGACAGGGCTACGAGCAGTACTTC
length: 12; size: .; V: TRBV15; D: .; J: TRBJ2-1; CDR3: CATSSERGEQFF; DNA: TGTGCCACCAGCAGTGAACGGGGTGAGCAGTTCTTC
length: 15; size: .; V: TRBV2; D: .; J: TRBJ1-1; CDR3: CASSVTRRMNTEAFF; DNA: TGTGCCAGCAGTGTTACCAGGAGGATGAACACTGAAGCTTTCTTT
length: 14; size: many; V: TRBV20-1; D: .; J: TRBJ1-5; CDR3: CSALKRYSNQPQHF; DNA: TGCAGTGCTCTGAAGAGGTATAGCAATCAGCCCCAGCATTTT
length: 11; size: .; V: TRBV7-9; D: .; J: TRBJ1-2; CDR3: CASRGDFGYTF; DNA: TGTGCCAGCAGAGGGGACTTTGGCTACACCTTC
length: 11; size: .; V: TRBV24-1; D: .; J: TRBJ2-2; CDR3: CATSYSGELFF; DNA: TGTGCCACCAGTTATAGCGGGGAGCTGTTTTTT
length: 16; size: .; V: TRBV2; D: TRBD1; J: TRBJ2-7; CDR3: CARETGEQGAAYEQYF; DNA: TGTGCCAGAGAGACGGGGGAACAGGGGGCAGCTTACGAGCAGTACTTC
length: 12; size: many; V: TRBV13; D: .; J: TRBJ2-1; CDR3: CASSQRWDEQFF; DNA: TGTGCCAGCAGCCAACGTTGGGATGAGCAGTTCTTC
length: 12; size: .; V: TRBV10-3; D: .; J: TRBJ2-7; CDR3: CAISGTSYEQYF; DNA: TGTGCCATCAGTGGGACCAGCTACGAGCAGTACTTC
length: 13; size: .; V: TRBV20-1; D: TRBD2; J: TRBJ2-7; CDR3: CSASTSGTYEQYF; DNA: TGCAGTGCTTCAACTAGCGGAACTTACGAGCAGTACTTC
length: 16; size: .; V: TRBV9; D: .; J: TRBJ2-1; CDR3: CASSRYFGGGNNEQFF; DNA: TGTGCCAGCAGCAGATATTTTGGGGGAGGTAACAATGAGCAGTTCTTC
length: 15; size: once; V: TRBV7-2; D: .; J: TRBJ1-5; CDR3: CASSPQVNSNQPQHF; DNA: TGTGCCAGCAGCCCACAGGTTAATAGCAATCAGCCCCAGCATTTT
length: 13; size: many; V: TRBV2; D: .; J: TRBJ2-7; CDR3: CASSAVAPYEQYF; DNA: TGTGCCAGCAGTGCGGTGGCGCCCTACGAGCAGTACTTC
length: 13; size: .; V: TRBV20-1; D: TRBD1; J: TRBJ2-5; CDR3: CSASRGHGETQYF; DNA: TGCAGTGCTAGCAGGGGGCACGGGGAGACCCAGTACTTC
length: 15; size: .; V: TRBV19; D: .; J: TRBJ1-6; CDR3: CASSLLMQINSPLHF; DNA: TGTGCCAGTAGTCTCCTGATGCAGATAAATTCACCCCTCCACTTT